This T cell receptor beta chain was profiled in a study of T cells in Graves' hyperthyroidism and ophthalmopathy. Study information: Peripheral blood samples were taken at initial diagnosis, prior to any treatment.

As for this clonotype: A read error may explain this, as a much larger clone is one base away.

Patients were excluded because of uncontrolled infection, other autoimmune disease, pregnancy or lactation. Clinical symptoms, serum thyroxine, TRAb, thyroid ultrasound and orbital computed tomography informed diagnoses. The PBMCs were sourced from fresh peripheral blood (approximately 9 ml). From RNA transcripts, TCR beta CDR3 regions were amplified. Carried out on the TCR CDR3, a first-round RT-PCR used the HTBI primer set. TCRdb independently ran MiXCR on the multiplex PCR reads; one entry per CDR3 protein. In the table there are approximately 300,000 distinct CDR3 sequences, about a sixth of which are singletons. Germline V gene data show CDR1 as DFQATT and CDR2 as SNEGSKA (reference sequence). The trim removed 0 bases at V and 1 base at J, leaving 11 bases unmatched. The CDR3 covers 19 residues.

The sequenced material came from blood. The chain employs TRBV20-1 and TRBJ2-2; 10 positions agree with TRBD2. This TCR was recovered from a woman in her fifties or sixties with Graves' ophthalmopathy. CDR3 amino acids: CSARDMMNSGGLNTGELFF. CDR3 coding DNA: TGCAGTGCTAGAGATATGATGAATAGCGGGGGGCTGAACACCGGGGAGCTGTTTTTT.